Below, one T cell receptor beta chain is given with its context. Per the germline V gene, CDR1 is MGHDK and CDR2 is SYGVNS. J lost 7 bases, V lost 2 bases, and 14 bases had no gene match. The CDR3 sequence is 18 residues long. This sample is part of a study of shared T cell receptors in the human thymus. TCRdb keeps only in-frame clones here, not all; method: immunoSEQ multiplex PCR. Here the sample spans around 340,000 clones, approximately 95% being singletons. The source of this sequence is a human donor. Specimen: thymocytes. The J gene is TRBJ1-2, the V gene TRBV25-1; 12 positions agree with TRBD1. The DNA of the CDR3 is TGTGCCAGCAGTGAACACAACCGTGGGGGACAGGGGGCGCGTGGCTACACCTTC. Its protein is CASSEHNRGGQGARGYTF.